This TCR beta chain was retrieved from a study of CD8 T cells in ankylosing spondylitis. Overall study results and limits: Seemingly distinctive of ankylosing spondylitis blood was a TCR beta motif formed by eight highly homologous variants.

Only a few counts were recorded for this clonotype. Its target is not known. From the 5' RACE reads, TCRdb called clonotypes with MiXCR, one entry per CDR3 protein. Here the sample spans over 700,000 distinct CDR3 sequences, about 20% being singletons. Sequencing input: blood, either unsorted or a sorted T cell fraction (not recorded which). This sequence originates from a male donor with ankylosing spondylitis.

CDR3: CASSFRPTSGTDNEQFF. CDR3 in DNA: TGCGCCAGCAGCTTCCGACCCACTAGCGGGACGGACAATGAGCAGTTCTTC. V is TRBV5-1 and J is TRBJ2-1; 10 bases fit TRBD2. The germline gives CDR1 SGHRS, CDR2 YFSETQ. V gave up 2 bases and J gave up 5 bases; unmatched junction bases: 10. CDR3 length: 17 amino acids.